This T cell receptor (beta chain) appears in the sequencing data of a study of blood T cell repertoires in COVID-19. Overall study context: In each case, the material was cDNA or gDNA derived from T cells, B-cell-depleted T cells, or PBMCs.

CDR1 is LNHDA and CDR2 is SQIVND in the germline V gene (reference sequence). The CDR3 is 16 amino acids. V lost 4 bases and J 5 bases, leaving 20 bases between the germline ends. TCRdb's table, derived via immunoSEQ multiplex PCR, lists solely in-frame clones and lacks some. This table has some 180,000 clones, roughly 83% appearing once. This receptor was identified in a woman aged 40 to 50 with COVID-19, enrolled during active disease. Material: peripheral blood. V is TRBV19 and J is TRBJ1-2, with D perhaps TRBD1 (5 bases). CDR3 residues: CASSTPWDWGRYGYTF. CDR3 in DNA: TGTGCCAGTAGTACCCCTTGGGACTGGGGACGTTATGGCTACACCTTC.